This T cell receptor beta chain was identified during a study of graft-versus-host responses after intestinal transplantation. Overall study: Anti-thymocyte globulin induction was given to all recipients, followed by tacrolimus and steroids for around three years.

With respect to this clone: What it recognizes is unknown.

V lost 6 bases and J lost 8, with 11 bases in between. The CDR3 spans 13 residues. CDR1 and CDR2 (germline): MNHEY, SMNVEV (reference sequence). TCRdb's copy holds only in-frame clones and misses some; the assay was immunoSEQ multiplex PCR. The sample lists some 120,000 clones, approximately 92% occurring once. Study-wide results and caveats: Ileal or blood samples showed some GvH clones first, and such clones were also found in recipient marrow. Association was observed between peak circulating GvH clone levels and early post-transplant HvG declines. Graft-donor T cell macrochimerism in patients accompanied high graft-versus-host to host-versus-graft clonal ratios in allografts.

The V gene is TRBV27, the J gene TRBJ1-6; D gene unclear. This receptor was identified in a human donor who received an intestinal transplant. The source was unstimulated CD4+ T cells sorted from spleen or lymph node cells, collected before intestinal transplant. The CDR3 nucleotides read TGTGCCAGCAGAGTGGGGAGTTATTCACCCCTCCACTTT. Protein sequence: CASRVGSYSPLHF.